The 20 T cell receptor beta chains in this list originate from one sample, sequenced in a study of blood T cell repertoires in COVID-19. The data were produced by immunoSEQ multiplex PCR, yet TCRdb's version contains in-frame clones alone and is incomplete. The sample consists of about 100,000 clones, roughly 85% of them appearing once. Input material: peripheral blood. Receptors were obtained from a woman in her 70s with active or convalescent COVID-19.

In this sample, this clone turned up once. The chain combines TRBV20-1 with TRBJ2-1; 7 bases agree with TRBD2. The CDR3 spans 10 residues. The V gene end was trimmed by 3 bases and the J gene end by 10 bases; junction bases not matched to a gene: 0. The V gene's germline CDR1 is DFQATT and CDR2 SNEGSKA (reference sequence). CDR3 DNA: TGCAGTGCTAGCGGGAGGGAGCAGTTCTTC. Translating gives CSASGREQFF.

V gene TRBV4-1 combines with J gene TRBJ1-1, with a weak D call TRBD1 (6 bases). This CDR3 is built from 15 residues. Trimming stripped 5 bases from V and 1 base from J, with 14 bases between. Germline loops: CDR1 MGHRA, CDR2 YSYEKL. CDR3 region: CASSDPGQANTEAFF. CDR3 coding DNA: TGCGCCAGCAGCGACCCGGGACAAGCGAACACTGAAGCTTTCTTT.

The chain couples TRBV3-1 (or the pseudogene TRBV3-2) to TRBJ1-1; D may be TRBD1 (6 bases). The germline gives CDR1 LGHDT, CDR2 YNNKEL (reference sequence). There are 13 residues in the CDR3. Trimming removed 1 base at V and 7 bases at J, with 10 bases between. The CDR3 is CASSQVQGHEAFF. For the CDR3, the DNA is TGTGCCAGCAGCCAAGTACAGGGCCATGAAGCTTTCTTT.

CDR3 sequence: CASSPLKIVGGMEQYF. Written as DNA, the CDR3 is TGTGCCAGCAGCCCACTTAAAATAGTAGGGGGCATGGAGCAGTACTTC. The chain links TRBV7-2 to TRBJ2-7, with 7 bases fitting TRBD1. V shed 5 bases and J 7 bases; nucleotides not matched to a gene: 17. From germline, CDR1 is SGHTA and CDR2 FQGNSA. The CDR3 length is 16 residues. The whole variable domain, remainder taken from reference TRBV7-2 and TRBJ2-7, is GAGVSQSPSNKVTEKGKDVELRCDPISGHTALYWYRQSLGQGLEFLIYFQGNSAPDKSGLPSDRFSAERTGGSVSTLTIQRTQQEDSAVYLCASSPLKIVGGMEQYFGPGTRLTVT.

This clone was observed once. V is TRBV30 and J is TRBJ1-1; D unclear. This CDR3 spans 13 amino acids. Germline CDR1 is GTSNPN and CDR2 is SVGIG (reference sequence). V was shortened by 0 bases and J by 4 bases, with 9 bases between the two germline ends. CDR3 sequence reads: CAWSVRSSTEAFF. CDR3 DNA sequence: TGTGCCTGGAGTGTTCGGAGTAGCACTGAAGCTTTCTTT. The whole variable domain, filled in from reference TRBV30 and TRBJ1-1, reads SQTIHQWPATLVQPVGSPLSLECTVEGTSNPNLYWYRQAAGRGLQLLFYSVGIGQISSEVPQNLSASRPQDRQFILSSKKLLLSDSGFYLCAWSVRSSTEAFFGQGTRLTVV.

The chain employs TRBV19 and TRBJ1-1; D gene uncertain. This CDR3 spans 15 amino acids. The V gene's germline CDR1 is LNHDA and CDR2 SQIVND (reference sequence). V was pared by 3 bases and J by 1 base, with 12 bases between. The chain's CDR3 is CASSISGHRNTEAFF. Written as DNA, the CDR3 is TGTGCCAGTAGTATTAGTGGGCACCGGAACACTGAAGCTTTCTTT. Supplemented by reference TRBV19 and TRBJ1-1, the full variable domain reads DGGITQSPKYLFRKEGQNVTLSCEQNLNHDAMYWYRQDPGQGLRLIYYSQIVNDFQKGDIAEGYSVSREKKESFPLTVTSAQKNPTAFYLCASSISGHRNTEAFFGQGTRLTVV.

The chain couples TRBV28 to TRBJ1-5; TRBD1 might be the D (6 bases). The CDR3 has 16 amino acids. The V and J ends lost 5 bases and 4 bases respectively, with 18 bases between them. The germline gives CDR1 MDHEN, CDR2 SYDVKM. CDR3 coding DNA: TGTGCCAGCAGTCGACACAGGCCAAGGGGGAATCAGCCCCAGCATTTT. Protein: CASSRHRPRGNQPQHF.

This rearrangement joins TRBV11-3 to TRBJ1-6; tentative D call: TRBD1 (6 bases). This CDR3 spans 15 amino acids. V was cut by 4 bases and J by 4 bases, with 11 bases left in between. Germline lookup yields CDR1 SGHNT and CDR2 YENEEA. DNA of the CDR3: TGTGCCAGCAGCTCCCGGACAGCATATAATTCACCCCTCCACTTT. It specifies CASSSRTAYNSPLHF.

The chain has TRBV30 and TRBJ2-3; 8 positions match TRBD2. From germline, CDR1 is GTSNPN and CDR2 SVGIG (reference sequence). This CDR3 contains 16 residues. V lost 4 bases and J lost 3; bases outside the gene matches: 12. As DNA, the CDR3 is TGTGCCTGGACCCCGAAGAGTAGCGGGGTTACAGATACGCAGTATTTT. It specifies CAWTPKSSGVTDTQYF.

V and J are TRBV5-4 and TRBJ1-6; no clear D. Germline V CDR1 and CDR2: SGHNT, YYREEE (reference sequence). V gave up 1 base and J gave up 7 bases, with 9 bases separating them. The CDR3 extends over 14 amino acids. CDR3 protein: CASSLLTKNSPLHF. The CDR3 DNA sequence: TGTGCCAGCAGCTTGCTGACTAAGAATTCACCCCTCCACTTT.

In this sample, this clone turned up a few times. V and J are TRBV7-9 and TRBJ1-4; D is uncertain. From germline, CDR1 is SEHNR and CDR2 FQNEAQ (reference sequence). The CDR3 extends over 14 amino acids. V was trimmed by 5 bases and J by 8 bases, leaving 15 bases between them. The CDR3 nucleotides are TGTGCCAGCAGCCAATACTCCGGGATGGAAAAACTGTTTTTT. Its protein product is CASSQYSGMEKLFF. The full variable domain, in which reference TRBV7-9 and TRBJ1-4 provide the parts outside the CDR3, is DTGVSQNPRHKITKRGQNVTFRCDPISEHNRLYWYRQTLGQGPEFLTYFQNEAQLEKSRLLSDRFSAERPKGSFSTLEIQRTEQGDSAMYLCASSQYSGMEKLFFGSGTQLSVL.

This clone appeared once. The chain carries TRBV24-1 and TRBJ1-4, with D tentatively TRBD1 (5 bases). CDR1 KGHDR and CDR2 SFDVKD come from the germline V gene. V was clipped by 2 bases and J by 8 bases, with 17 bases between them. The CDR3 has 16 residues. CDR3 amino acids: CATSDSGSRQPEKLFF. DNA for the CDR3: TGTGCCACCAGTGATTCAGGGTCCCGCCAGCCCGAAAAACTGTTTTTT.

The V call is TRBV12-5, the J call TRBJ2-7; D possibly corresponds to TRBD1 (5 bases). The CDR3 is 13 residues long. Germline V gene sequence: CDR1 LGHNT, CDR2 FRNRAP. Trimming removed 2 bases from V and 5 bases from J, with 10 bases in between. In DNA form, the CDR3 reads TGTGCTAGTGGTTTGCAGGGTATCCACGAGCAGTACTTC. Protein product: CASGLQGIHEQYF.

Of note for this clone: Germline and junction disagree at one end, which may indicate a read error. Here the CDR3 reads CASSLIQGSSEQYF. In DNA form, the CDR3 reads TGCGCCAGCAGCTTGATACAGGGGTCCTCCGAGCAGTACTTC. This sequence joins TRBV5-1 and TRBJ2-7; TRBD1 agrees at 7 bases. From germline, CDR1 is SGHRS and CDR2 YFSETQ. The CDR3 length is 14 residues.

This clone was recorded a few times. V and J are TRBV28 and TRBJ2-2; D perhaps matches TRBD2 (5 bases). V was trimmed by 3 bases and J by 4 bases, leaving 9 bases between them. The germline V gene has CDR1 MDHEN and CDR2 SYDVKM. The CDR3 covers 14 residues. CDR3 in amino acids: CASSLRAGTGELFF. DNA for the CDR3: TGTGCCAGCAGTTTGAGGGCGGGCACCGGGGAGCTGTTTTTT.

This clone showed up just once. The chain joins TRBV9 to TRBJ2-3; a weak D match, TRBD2 (5 bases). Trimming took off 0 bases at V and 8 bases at J, with 7 bases between the two ends. Germline V CDR1 and CDR2: SGDLS, YYNGEE. The CDR3 totals 12 residues. The CDR3 nucleotides read TGTGCCAGCAGCGTAGATGAGGGTACGCAGTATTTT. Amino acid sequence: CASSVDEGTQYF.

The chain is built from TRBV5-1 and TRBJ1-2; 9 bases agree with TRBD1. This CDR3 comprises 15 residues. V trimming: 0 bases; J trimming: 4 bases; junction bases outside the gene matches: 4. The germline CDR1 and CDR2 sequences are SGHRS and YFSETQ. CDR3 coding DNA: TGCGCCAGCAGCTTGGAGGGACAGGGTGGCTATGGCTACACCTTC. Amino acid sequence: CASSLEGQGGYGYTF.

The chain recombines TRBV24-1 with TRBJ2-3; 10 bases map to TRBD1. This CDR3 contains 17 residues. Trimming took 1 base from V and 2 from J; bases not matched to a gene: 5. Germline V gene lookup returns CDR1 KGHDR and CDR2 SFDVKD. CDR3 in DNA: TGTGCCACCAGTGATTTTGTGACAGGGGGCCCCACAGATACGCAGTATTTT. Translated, it gives CATSDFVTGGPTDTQYF.

The J gene is TRBJ1-5, the V gene TRBV5-1, with 7 positions matching TRBD1. The CDR3 covers 14 residues. Germline trimming cut 3 bases from V and 2 bases from J; bases unmatched to any gene: 2. CDR1 and CDR2 (germline): SGHRS, YFSETQ. CDR3 in amino acids: CASSYQGGNQPQHF. The DNA for the CDR3 is TGCGCCAGCAGCTATCAGGGGGGCAATCAGCCCCAGCATTTT.

The sample holds a few counts of this clone. The rearrangement links TRBV19 to TRBJ2-7; 9 bases are shared with TRBD2. The V and J ends lost 3 bases and 6 bases, in that order; junction bases with no gene match: 9. In germline, CDR1 is LNHDA, CDR2 SQIVND (reference sequence). This CDR3 comprises 15 residues. This CDR3 reads CASSILAGATSEQYF. CDR3 DNA: TGTGCCAGTAGTATCTTAGCGGGAGCTACTAGCGAGCAGTACTTC.